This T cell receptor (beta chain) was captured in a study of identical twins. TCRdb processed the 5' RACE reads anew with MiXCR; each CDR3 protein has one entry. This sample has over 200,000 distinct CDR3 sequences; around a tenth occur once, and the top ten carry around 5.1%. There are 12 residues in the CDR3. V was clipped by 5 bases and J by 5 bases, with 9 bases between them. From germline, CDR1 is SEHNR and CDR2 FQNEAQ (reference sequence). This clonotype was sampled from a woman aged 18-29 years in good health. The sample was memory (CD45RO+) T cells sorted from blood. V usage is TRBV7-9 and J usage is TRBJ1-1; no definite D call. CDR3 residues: CASSTSGTEAFF. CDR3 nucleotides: TGTGCCAGCAGCACTTCGGGAACTGAAGCTTTCTTT.